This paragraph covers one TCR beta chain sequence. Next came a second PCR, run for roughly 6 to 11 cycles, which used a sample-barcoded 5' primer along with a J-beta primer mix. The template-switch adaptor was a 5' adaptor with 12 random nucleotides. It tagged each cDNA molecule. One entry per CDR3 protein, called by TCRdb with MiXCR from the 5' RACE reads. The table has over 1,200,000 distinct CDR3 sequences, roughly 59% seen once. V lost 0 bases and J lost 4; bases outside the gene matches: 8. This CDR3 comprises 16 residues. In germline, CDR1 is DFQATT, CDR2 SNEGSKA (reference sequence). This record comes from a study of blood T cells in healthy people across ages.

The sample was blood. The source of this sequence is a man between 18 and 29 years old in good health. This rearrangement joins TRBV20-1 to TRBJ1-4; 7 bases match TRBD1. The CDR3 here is CSARDYGQAFNEKLFF. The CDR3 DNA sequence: TGCAGTGCTAGAGATTATGGACAGGCCTTTAATGAAAAACTGTTTTTT.